This T cell receptor (beta chain) was captured by sequencing in a study of T cell repertoires in cytomegalovirus infection. Study overall: Recently identified HLA-C-restricted CMV epitopes were used, and well-studied HLA-B-restricted CMV epitopes were used as well. Study conclusions and caveats: There were HLA-C-restricted CMV-specific TCR beta clonotypes dominating the ex vivo response.

Trimming pared 1 base from V and 7 bases from J, leaving 13 bases between. CDR3 length: 15 amino acids. CDR1 and CDR2 from the germline V gene are LNHNV and YYDKDF (reference sequence). TCRdb ran MiXCR on the reads and lists one entry per CDR3 protein. Of about 500,000 distinct CDR3 sequences in the sample, around 30% were seen once. This clonotype has more than one count but fewer than ten. The target antigen is unknown. The sequences come from cultured PBMCs, collected from culture after CMV antigen stimulation. The J gene is TRBJ1-4, the V gene TRBV15, with a weak D call TRBD1 (6 bases). The sequence came from a human donor in good health (CMV status not recorded). Some clones in this sample may be carry-over from other donors' samples. CDR3 residues: CATSRVQGYSEKLFF. CDR3 DNA: TGTGCCACCAGCAGAGTACAGGGATATAGTGAAAAACTGTTTTTT. Together with reference TRBV15 and TRBJ1-4, the CDR3 gives the full variable domain: DAMVIQNPRYQVTQFGKPVTLSCSQTLNHNVMYWYQQKSSQAPKLLFHYYDKDFNNEADTPDNFQSRRPNTSFCFLDIRSPGLGDTAMYLCATSRVQGYSEKLFFGSGTQLSVL.